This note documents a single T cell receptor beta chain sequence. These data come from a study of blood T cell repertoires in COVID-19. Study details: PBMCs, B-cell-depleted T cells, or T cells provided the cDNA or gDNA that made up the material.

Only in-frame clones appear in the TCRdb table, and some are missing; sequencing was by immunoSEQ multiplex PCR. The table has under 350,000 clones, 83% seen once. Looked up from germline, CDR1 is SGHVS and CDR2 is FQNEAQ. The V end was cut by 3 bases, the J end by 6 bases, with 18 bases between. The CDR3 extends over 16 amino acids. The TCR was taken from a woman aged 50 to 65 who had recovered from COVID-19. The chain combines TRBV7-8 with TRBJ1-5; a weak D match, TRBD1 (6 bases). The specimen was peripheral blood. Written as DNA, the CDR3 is TGTGCCAGCAGCTTGACCCGACTCCAGGGGACTCAGCCCCAGCATTTT. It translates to CASSLTRLQGTQPQHF.